Reported below is one T cell receptor (beta chain). The clone's antigen remains unknown. Base-call qualities are not available, and no considerably larger clone is one nucleotide away. The source of the sample is a study of blood T cell repertoires in COVID-19 (dated by TCRdb to about 2020). With regard to the full study: The collaborator samples originated in the United States, Italy and Spain and spanned the acute and convalescent phases of COVID-19. The material from the prospective study consisted of cDNA or gDNA derived from T cells, B-cell-depleted T cells, or PBMCs. Nearly every sample came with metadata listing a de-identified subject ID, COVID-19 status, age in years and sex. The samples were drawn from two sources: the first 160 participants of the ongoing ImmuneRACE study, and over 1,000 subjects contributed by 6 global collaborators. Subjects who had been exposed to COVID-19, were actively infected with it, or had recovered from it provided the deeply sampled blood TCRbeta repertoires that made up the dataset. Where available, HLA class I and class II types were obtained from metadata supplied by the sample provider rather than from assay-based typing. The repertoires were released in a freely available public database intended as a resource for research on the immune response to SARS-CoV-2.

The immunoSEQ Assay, a bias-controlled multiplex PCR, was used to amplify TCRbeta CDR3 regions from genomic DNA. The original methods were these. Within the assay, amplification of reference gene primers was used to estimate how many nucleated cells each sample contained. To quantify the absolute abundance of each unique TCRbeta CDR3 rearrangement, sequence reads were collapsed and filtered. For each sample, productive Simpson clonality was calculated as the square root of Simpson's diversity index over productive rearrangements. Imported from immuneACCESS, the table was reduced by TCRdb to in-frame sequences with V and J called. These copies leave out some clones; in studies compared against another copy, an unresolved V gene accounts for under half, and the cause of the remainder is not known. From that table come the V and J calls and clone size; the DNA was used to work out D and trimming. This sample comprises tens of thousands of clones, approximately 90% of them detected only once. The ten largest account for approximately 3% of the sample.

Collaborating institutions collected whole blood in K2EDTA tubes following their own protocols. For TCRbeta analysis, collaborator samples were shipped as frozen whole blood, as isolated PBMCs, or as DNA extracted from either sample type. Beyond this particular receptor, the publication reports: The quantity of clinical and demographic metadata differed by source and by participant and was supplied without curation.

Trimming costs V 2 bases and J 6 bases, and their ends lie 8 bases apart. Taken from the germline V gene, the CDR1 and CDR2 loops are SGHDT and YYEEEE. Measured from the cysteine to the phenylalanine, the CDR3 is 13 residues long. The DNA shown is the 39-base CDR3, in frame from base 1. The sequence is built from TRBV5-6 and TRBJ2-2, with no confident D gene call. The sequence derives from a human donor in a cohort sampled during active COVID-19. Sequenced input: peripheral blood. The CDR3 protein is CASSFWPPGELFF. The DNA sequence reads TGTGCCAGCAGCTTCTGGCCCCCCGGGGAGCTGTTTTTT. The variable domain in full, with residues beyond the CDR3 obtained from the reference TRBV5-6 and TRBJ2-2 genes, is DAGVTQSPTHLIKTRGQQVTLRCSPKSGHDTVSWYQQALGQGPQFIFQYYEEEERQRGNFPDRFSGHQFPNYSSELNVNALLLGDSALYLCASSFWPPGELFFGEGSRLTVL.